This T cell receptor beta chain was captured in a study of shared clonotypes between healthy human individuals. Study conclusions and caveats: Sharing across four donors was highest in naive CD4 (about 5%) and lowest in memory CD8 (approximately 0.4%). Some clonotypes were shared by all four sorted-subset donors, while others were not shared. The non-shared ones had lower generation probabilities than the shared ones. Relative to memory subsets, naive subsets generally showed larger estimated richness.

Germline V gene data show CDR1 as SGHAT and CDR2 as FQDESV (reference sequence). The CDR3 contains 11 residues. V was clipped by 4 bases and J by 5 bases, with 6 bases between them. CD8 cells regarded as naive lacked CD45RO, were positively chosen for CCR7, and omitted terminally differentiated effector memory CD45RA+ cells. Per the original data handling: ImmunoSEQ gave junction-only sequences without quality scores, so filtering differed. TCRdb's table, derived via immunoSEQ multiplex PCR, lists solely in-frame clones and lacks some. V, J and clone size reflect that table, while D and trimming were determined from the DNA. The table shows just over 2,000,000 clones, with about 95% occurring only once. Notes on this clone: Its antigen is not identified.

Source material: naive CD8+ T cells sorted from blood. The TCR originated in a man aged 18 to 29 in good health. The chain combines TRBV11-1 with TRBJ2-7, with unresolved D. The CDR3 sequence: CASSWGNEQYF. The CDR3 DNA sequence: TGTGCCAGCAGCTGGGGTAACGAGCAGTACTTC. The entire variable domain, with the rest obtained from reference TRBV11-1 and TRBJ2-7, is as follows: EAEVAQSPRYKITEKSQAVAFWCDPISGHATLYWYRQILGQGPELLVQFQDESVVDDSQLPKDRFSAERLKGVDSTLKIQPAELGDSAMYLCASSWGNEQYFGPGTRLTVT.